A selection of T cell receptor beta chains follows, all from one sample in a study of cytomegalovirus exposure and HLA in healthy donors. Data came from immunoSEQ multiplex PCR; TCRdb stores just in-frame clones and leaves some out. This listing includes 130,000 to 150,000 clones. The material sequenced was PBMCs. The receptors derive from a woman in her forties or fifties in good health and CMV-seronegative. The CDR3 runs from the conserved cysteine through the conserved F or W. The order of the fields is J gene, V gene, D gene, CDR3 protein, CDR3 DNA. The D gene is left open where the match is weak.

>TRBJ2-1|TRBV10-3|TRBD1
CAISATGGQDNEQFF
TGTGCCATCAGTGCTACAGGGGGCCAGGACAATGAGCAGTTCTTC
>TRBJ2-2|TRBV7-2|NA
CASSLAMTDGELFF
TGTGCCAGCAGCTTAGCAATGACAGACGGGGAGCTGTTTTTT
>TRBJ2-7|TRBV7-2|TRBD2
CASSRTSGRASYEQYF
TGTGCCAGCAGCCGGACTAGCGGGAGGGCCTCCTACGAGCAGTACTTC
>TRBJ2-3|TRBV28|TRBD2
CASSPVESSGRGTDTQYF
TGTGCCAGCAGTCCCGTAGAGTCTAGCGGGAGGGGGACAGATACGCAGTATTTT
>TRBJ1-3|TRBV2|NA
CASRTDLAGNTIYF
TGTGCCAGCAGGACAGATCTCGCTGGAAACACCATATATTTT
>TRBJ2-3|TRBV7-2|NA
CASTLTRTPDSNTQYF
TGTGCCAGCACCTTAACCCGGACTCCCGACTCGAATACGCAGTATTTT
>TRBJ1-1|TRBV28|NA
CASSPMNTEAFF
TGTGCCAGCAGCCCCATGAACACTGAAGCTTTCTTT
>TRBJ1-1|TRBV9|NA
CASSDLGGNTEAFF
TGTGCCAGCAGCGACCTCGGGGGGAACACTGAAGCTTTCTTT
>TRBJ2-1|TRBV30|TRBD1
CAWTPGQGVNEQFF
TGTGCCTGGACTCCGGGACAGGGGGTGAATGAGCAGTTCTTC
>TRBJ2-3|TRBV19|TRBD1
CASSISTQGVVSKDF
TGTGCCAGTAGTATTAGCACCCAGGGGGTGGTTAGCAAGGATTTT
>TRBJ2-5|TRBV30|TRBD1
CAWRDRGRETQYF
TGTGCCTGGCGGGACAGGGGGCGAGAGACCCAGTACTTC
>TRBJ2-4|TRBV27|NA
CASSSAETGSLNIQYF
TGTGCCAGCAGTTCCGCAGAAACAGGGTCGCTAAACATTCAGTACTTC
>TRBJ2-3|TRBV6-6|NA
CASTRRTIDTQYF
TGTGCCAGCACTCGAAGGACTATCGATACGCAGTATTTT
>TRBJ2-5|TRBV5-8|NA
CASSPYGGGGETQYF
TGTGCCAGCAGCCCCTATGGGGGGGGCGGAGAGACCCAGTACTTC
>TRBJ2-5|TRBV5-4|TRBD1
CASSDGQGGETQYF
TGTGCCAGCAGCGACGGACAGGGGGGGGAGACCCAGTACTTC
>TRBJ2-1|TRBV5-1|TRBD2
CASSLAGGGLNEQFF
TGCGCCAGCAGCCTAGCGGGCGGGGGGCTGAATGAGCAGTTCTTC
>TRBJ1-5|TRBV28|TRBD1
CASSPDTGGVGQPQHF
TGTGCCAGCAGTCCAGACACAGGGGGCGTCGGACAGCCCCAGCATTTT
>TRBJ2-5|TRBV19|NA
CASSRRGETQYF
TGTGCCAGTAGTAGGCGGGGAGAGACCCAGTACTTC
>TRBJ1-4|TRBV5-5|TRBD1
CASSLGGQKNEKLFF
TGTGCCAGCAGCTTGGGGGGACAGAAGAATGAAAAACTGTTTTTT
>TRBJ1-3|TRBV5-1|TRBD1
CASSPTGGISGNTIYF
TGCGCCAGCAGCCCAACAGGGGGCATCTCTGGAAACACCATATATTTT
>TRBJ2-7|TRBV6-1|TRBD2
CASGLAGGGYEQYF
TGTGCCAGTGGACTAGCGGGTGGGGGCTACGAGCAGTACTTC
>TRBJ1-4|TRBV9|TRBD1
CASSGKGAEEKLFF
TGTGCCAGCAGCGGTAAGGGGGCGGAAGAAAAACTGTTTTTT
>TRBJ1-6|TRBV6-1|NA
CASSEVGRNSPLHF
TGTGCCAGCAGTGAAGTGGGCCGGAATTCACCCCTCCACTTT
>TRBJ2-3|TRBV6-5|TRBD2
CASSTSGGKRYF
TGTGCCAGCAGCACCAGCGGGGGGAAGCGGTATTTT
>TRBJ2-7|TRBV6-6|TRBD1
CASRTTGRYEQYF
TGTGCCAGCCGTACGACAGGGCGCTACGAGCAGTACTTC
>TRBJ2-7|TRBV5-1|NA
CASRPTGTTSYEQYF
TGCGCCAGCAGACCCACCGGGACAACCTCCTACGAGCAGTACTTC
>TRBJ2-5|TRBV28|TRBD2
CASRSGLAGGPEIGETQYF
TGTGCCAGCAGATCCGGACTAGCGGGGGGGCCTGAAATTGGAGAGACCCAGTACTTC
>TRBJ2-1|TRBV7-9|NA
CASSRLTGARNEQFF
TGTGCCAGCAGCCGTCTGACGGGAGCAAGGAATGAGCAGTTCTTC
>TRBJ2-3|TRBV9|NA
CASSVGSWSSTDTQYF
TGTGCCAGCAGCGTAGGTTCCTGGAGTAGCACAGATACGCAGTATTTT
>TRBJ2-7|TRBV4-1|TRBD2
CASSQVGLAGPSSYEQYF
TGCGCCAGCAGCCAAGTCGGTCTAGCGGGTCCTAGCTCCTACGAGCAGTACTTC
>TRBJ2-3|TRBV19|NA
CASSLQVTDTQYF
TGTGCCAGTAGTTTACAGGTCACAGATACGCAGTATTTT
>TRBJ2-1|TRBV14|NA
CASSQGSEQFF
TGTGCCAGCAGCCAAGGTAGTGAGCAGTTCTTC
>TRBJ2-7|TRBV7-2|NA
CASSEAGATGAIYEQYF
TGTGCCAGCAGTGAGGCTGGGGCGACGGGAGCAATCTACGAGCAGTACTTC
>TRBJ2-1|TRBV4-1|NA
CASSRELRSYNEQFF
TGCGCCAGCAGCCGAGAACTACGCTCCTACAATGAGCAGTTCTTC
>TRBJ2-3|TRBV19|NA
CASRTPRQDTQYF
TGTGCCAGTAGAACCCCACGACAAGATACGCAGTATTTT
>TRBJ1-1|TRBV5-1|TRBD1
CASSYGTGTEAFF
TGCGCCAGCAGCTACGGGACAGGCACTGAAGCTTTCTTT
>TRBJ2-1|TRBV15|TRBD2
CATSSRLAGGPDEQFF
TGTGCCACCAGCAGCCGACTAGCGGGAGGGCCGGATGAGCAGTTCTTC
>TRBJ1-2|TRBV28|TRBD1
CASIQDRVLYGYTF
TGTGCCAGCATCCAAGACAGGGTCCTCTATGGCTACACCTTC
>TRBJ1-1|TRBV5-6|NA
CASSFITGTEAFF
TGTGCCAGCAGCTTTATCACCGGGACTGAAGCTTTCTTT
>TRBJ1-4|TRBV6-5|NA
CASSLSRGNEKLFF
TGTGCCAGCAGCCTTTCTAGGGGTAATGAAAAACTGTTTTTT
>TRBJ2-2|TRBV9|NA
CASSVGGSLVTGELFF
TGTGCCAGCAGCGTAGGAGGGTCGCTCGTCACCGGGGAGCTGTTTTTT